This T cell receptor (beta chain) was recovered during a study of shared clonotypes between healthy human individuals. CDR3 size: 15 residues. V lost 0 bases and J lost 2, with 8 bases in between. CDR1 ENHRY and CDR2 SYGVKD come from the germline V gene. The data were produced by immunoSEQ multiplex PCR, yet TCRdb's version contains in-frame clones alone and is incomplete. The sample includes about a million clones, around four fifths of them seen just once. This chain links TRBV10-3 with TRBJ1-5, with D perhaps TRBD1 (5 bases). The specimen sequenced was memory CD4+ T cells sorted from blood. Documented subset: CD45RA-negative fraction. The TCR sequence derives from a man aged 18 to 30 in good health. CDR3 sequence reads: CAISESGVGNQPQHF. CDR3 in DNA: TGTGCCATCAGTGAGTCAGGGGTTGGCAATCAGCCCCAGCATTTT.